This T cell receptor (beta chain) was captured in a study of cytomegalovirus exposure and HLA in healthy donors (dated by TCRdb to 2016 to 2017). Describing the broader study: In an earlier analysis of some 550 of the donors, about 260 Gb of sequence data and 90 million to 120 million unique TCR beta sequences from approximately 180 million T cells were reported. The study aimed to test whether cataloging public T cell receptors could reveal signatures of past pathogen exposure. Donor age, sex, ethnicity and CMV serostatus were compiled together with the repertoire data. Using immunosequencing, the study profiled T cell repertoires from fewer than 700 subjects and related those repertoires to cytomegalovirus serostatus. In addition to the first cohort of roughly 700 subjects, a separate validation cohort of under 150 different subjects was used. Across around 400 genotyped donors of the cohort, an average of roughly 230,000 unique TCR beta nucleotide sequences per donor were sequenced, and roughly 20% of those sequences were non-productive. Every discovery cohort repertoire had been produced on one sequencing platform. About 330 gigabases of sequencing data and around 80 million unique TCR sequences made up an early release that covered 500 to 650 HLA-typed donors. An earlier analysis of about 620 of the donors applied high-throughput TCR beta sequencing to assess whether each TCR beta V gene segment acted as functional or pseudogenic. To predict cytomegalovirus infection status, the study combined high-throughput TCR immunosequencing, statistical association of individual TCRs with disease status, and machine learning. Typing coverage varied by locus: roughly 620-640 donors for A, B, C, DRB1 and DQB1; roughly 510 for DQA1; 606 for DPA1; around 490 for DPB1. Class I and class II HLA loci were covered by the typing at four-digit resolution. Rather than drawing on any new phenotypic data, the later analysis identified candidate immune exposures from TCR beta sequences and the way those sequences occurred across donors. A later analysis re-examined previously published TCR beta repertoires from about 700 donors and added high-resolution HLA genotyping to investigate patterns of TCR occurrence. Of the roughly 420 genotyped donors, approximately 81% were placed in the genetic ancestry cluster associated with self-reported Caucasian donors. Roughly five DR-DQ haplotypes were handled as single units for association and clustering, since linkage in the cohort was strong. Genome-wide SNP genotypes for about 60% of the roughly 670 donors were used in a later genetic analysis, which treated that subset as a discovery cohort.

Here is what the overall study found, with its caveats: Most TCR sequences were seen in very few donors, while some public TCRs were found in many individuals. The classifier was reported to diagnose cytomegalovirus status with high specificity and sensitivity in both the original cohort and the validation cohort. Linkage disequilibrium might explain the correlated functional status among segregating V segments, but an unknown experimental factor could not be ruled out. Strong co-occurrence of HLA alleles, especially DR and DQ, made assigning TCR associations to individual alleles difficult. Some IMGT-functional V segments, including TRBV6-2 and TRBV6-3, could not be distinguished by the 87-base-pair reads and were therefore excluded. Because HLA typing was missing for some donors at each locus, association tests included only the typed subset. In a later genetic analysis, a missense DCLRE1C variant was associated with V-gene and J-gene trimming of TCR beta chains, and the association was replicated in an independent cohort. Most CMV-associated TCR beta chains appeared to be HLA-restricted in a later analysis, and the HLA associations seemed to be driven largely by CMV exposure. The sequencing pipeline was judged likely to have produced a cluster of highly shared sequence variants as a technical artifact. According to a later analysis, parvovirus B19, influenza, CMV and Epstein-Barr virus appeared linked to several top co-occurrence clusters. In a later genetic analysis, fewer N-insertions in productive TCRs were reported among donors in an Asian-associated ancestry cluster than the approximately 670-donor mean. In an earlier analysis of some 540 of the donors, most TCR beta V segments appeared in productive rearrangements about 87% or about 30% of the time, broadly matching IMGT annotations. The authors suggested that the approach could potentially be extended to other disease states and immunological phenotypes. In vitro tests confirmed that three of the cytomegalovirus-associated TCR beta chains recognize cytomegalovirus antigens. A further reported finding was that TCR beta sequences accurately predicted the HLA-A and HLA-B alleles for most subjects in the first cohort. Sequencing depth was assumed to be roughly uniform across donors in the presence/absence analyses, though that assumption may not hold. Immune exposure information for the cohort was limited to CMV serostatus. In a later analysis, HLA-associated TCR beta chains showed more clonal expansion and lower generation probabilities than non-associated chains that were equally common. This cohort had only TCR beta chains sequenced, and the lack of alpha or paired-chain data limited which features could be detected. In a later analysis, TCR association rates were found to vary across HLA loci, with the most associated TCRs seen for DRB1 alleles and the fewest for HLA-C alleles. At a false discovery rate of 0.05, a later analysis linked 16,951 TCR beta sequences to specific HLA alleles. Because counts were too low, more than 15 rarely observed V segments, including chromosome 9 orphons, were left out of the earlier analysis of 587 of the donors. The study gave a list of about 170 TCR beta chains associated with cytomegalovirus.

Library preparation employed the immunoSEQ multiplex PCR assay. For the multiplex PCR, a mixture combining 60 forward primers for TCR Vbeta segments and 13 reverse primers for TCR Jbeta segments was used. The CDR3 region of rearranged TCR beta genes was amplified from genomic DNA with a multiplex PCR assay. The Illumina HiSeq System was used to sequence the amplified TCR beta libraries as 87-base-pair reads. The original methods were these. A later analysis counted about 76 million unique TCR beta chains across the approximately 700 repertoires, and approximately 11 million of these chains were shared by at least two donors. Raw reads were error-corrected and collapsed into unique sequences with a nearest-neighbor algorithm that merged closely related sequences to remove PCR and sequencing errors. To assign V, D and J gene segments, CDR3 sequences were aligned to IMGT reference sequences. For a sequence to be retained, at least a six-nucleotide match to both a V gene segment and a J gene segment was required. A rearrangement counted as productive if the CDR3 had no stop codons and remained in frame with V and J, and every other rearrangement counted as non-productive. Following IMGT convention, CDR3 was defined as the stretch from the second conserved V-encoded cysteine to the conserved J-encoded phenylalanine. The earlier analysis of roughly 590 of the donors excluded any sequence lacking an unambiguous match to a single V gene segment. An earlier analysis of a few hundred of the donors classified V segments as functional when productive rearrangements were above 56.7% and as segregating when the standard deviation between donors was above 5%. To diagnose cytomegalovirus status from the catalog of TCR beta chain sequences, a statistical classification framework was built. A later analysis assigned V and J genes by comparing TCR nucleotide sequences with IMGT/GENE-DB human TR gene sequences. Using the TCRdist pipeline, a later analysis assigned CDR3 sequences along with most-parsimonious VDJ recombination scenarios. In a later analysis, each TCR beta chain was defined by its CDR3 amino acid sequence together with its V-gene family, and reads without a unique V-gene family were excluded. In a later analysis, fewer than 650 highly shared, low-generation-probability nucleotide sequences were removed to address suspected cross-contamination and a sequencing artifact. For each public chain, a later analysis derived a clonal expansion index from normalized ranks of inferred template counts within each repertoire. Generation probabilities in a later analysis came from a VDJ recombination model fitted to out-of-frame rearrangements, and those results were checked against IGoR. In a later analysis, hypergeometric tests were used to score TCR-TCR, TCR-HLA and TCR-CMV co-occurrence, with a repertoire-size bias correction applied to TCR pairs. False discovery rates were estimated in a later analysis by permuting HLA or CMV assignments 20 times. In a later analysis, co-occurring TCRs were grouped using DBSCAN, with TCRdist sequence similarity added in when clustering inside HLA-allele-positive subsets. Co-occurrence clustering excluded repertoires with fewer than 30,000 or more than 120,000 public chains, plus five with anomalous nucleotide sharing. Here the immuneACCESS table is served through TCRdb, limited to in-frame sequences with V and J called. Missing clones are a known gap in these copies; in checked studies unresolved V genes cover under half, and the rest lacks a known reason. V, J and clone size are taken as reported in that table, and D and trimming were inferred from the DNA itself. For this sample there are approximately 140,000 clones; about 79% appear just once. In total, the top ten clones hold approximately 2.4% of the sample.

A remark on this clone: Its antigen remains unidentified. No base quality information exists; no much larger clone differs at one position.

In total, approximately 700 healthy bone marrow donors made up the cohort. All cohort members were sampled while nominally healthy, although unrecorded immune exposures were likely present. The donor was CMV seronegative and was included in the group of a few hundred seronegative cohort members. Each donor provided a peripheral blood sample, and peripheral blood mononuclear cells were used for TCR beta sequencing. The Qiagen DNeasy Blood Extraction Kit was used to extract genomic DNA from the blood cell samples. Taken from the germline V gene, the CDR1 and CDR2 loops are MGHRA and YSYEKL. V and J are trimmed by 1 base and 3 bases, and the gene matches miss 7 bases of the junction. Inclusive of the bounding cysteine and phenylalanine, the CDR3 is 16 residues long. Solely the CDR3 DNA is kept, with 48 bases framed from the first base.

Sequencing was carried out using PBMCs. This chain joins TRBV4-1 to TRBJ2-3; 7 nucleotides in the junction match TRBD2. The receptor was isolated from a male donor in good health and CMV-seronegative. The CDR3 reads CASSQVGRVETDTQYF. The sequence in DNA is TGCGCCAGCAGCCAAGTTGGGAGGGTCGAGACAGATACGCAGTATTTT.